This T cell receptor (beta chain) is drawn from a study of CD8 T cells in Susac syndrome. cDNA came from approximately 0.5 to 1 ug RNA primed by random hexamers. Using its own MiXCR run on the immunoSEQ multiplex PCR reads, TCRdb lists one record per CDR3 protein. This table holds 190,000 or so distinct CDR3 sequences, 90% to 95% found once. The sequencing input was CD4+ T cells from PBMCs. This TCR was sampled from a human donor with multiple sclerosis.

The CDR3 bases are TGTGCCAGCAGCTTAGACGGGCATGAGCCCCAGCATTTT. This gives the protein CASSLDGHEPQHF. The chain couples TRBV7-3 to TRBJ1-5; D is unresolved. The CDR3 consists of 13 residues. V lost 2 bases and J lost 8, with 10 bases in between. Germline V gene data show CDR1 as SGHTA and CDR2 as FQGTGA.